This is a list of T cell receptor beta chains from one sample in a study of T cells in Graves' hyperthyroidism and ophthalmopathy. A single record per CDR3 protein comes from TCRdb applying MiXCR to the multiplex PCR reads. The repertoire holds hundreds of thousands of distinct CDR3 sequences, with about 43% as singletons. The material sequenced was peripheral blood or thyroid tissue (not recorded which). The receptors were gathered from a woman aged 18-35 years with Graves' hyperthyroidism. Each CDR3 is given with its conserved first and last residue. A D gene is named only where the DNA matches it firmly. Expanded clones get a size class; other rows say once, few or many, or leave the size out.

>TRBV7-9|-|few|TRBJ1-2
TGTGCCAGCAGCTTAGTTGAGAAGCCCGGCGGCTACACCTTC
CASSLVEKPGGYTF
>TRBV7-2|-|-|TRBJ1-5
TGTGCCAGCTCACGATCCGTTGATCAGCCCCAGCATTTT
CASSRSVDQPQHF
>TRBV24-1|TRBD2|few|TRBJ2-5
TGTGCCACCAGTGATACGGGACTAGCGGGGGAGACCCAGTACTTC
CATSDTGLAGETQYF
>TRBV12-3/TRBV12-4|-|-|TRBJ1-3
TGTGCCAGCAGCAACCAGCAGGGAGCGGGAAACACCATATATTTT
CASSNQQGAGNTIYF
>TRBV7-9|TRBD1|-|TRBJ2-2
TGTGCCAGCAGCAAAGGACAGGGCCGCGGGGAGCTGTTTTTT
CASSKGQGRGELFF
>TRBV7-9|-|many|TRBJ1-1
TGTGCCAGCAGCACCCGGACGGGGAGGACTGAAGCTTTCTTT
CASSTRTGRTEAFF
>TRBV11-2|-|many|TRBJ1-6
TGTGCCAGCAGCTTAGTTGCCGGAAATTCACCCCTCCACTTT
CASSLVAGNSPLHF
>TRBV7-9|-|many|TRBJ2-5
TGTGCCAGCAGCCCAGGGTCAGAGACCCAGTACTTC
CASSPGSETQYF
>TRBV19|-|-|TRBJ1-2
TGTGCCAGTAGAGAGACAGGCAGAAACTATGGCTACACCTTC
CASRETGRNYGYTF
>TRBV2|TRBD1|many|TRBJ1-2
TGTGCCAGCAGTGCGGGACAGGGGATAAGCTATGGCTACACCTTC
CASSAGQGISYGYTF
>TRBV20-1|-|-|TRBJ1-2
TGCAGTGCTAGGGCTCTACAGACTAACTATGGCTACACCTTC
CSARALQTNYGYTF
>TRBV6-1|-|-|TRBJ2-2
TGTGCCAGCAGCGGGGACTCCCAAGGTCCCGGGGAGCTGTTTTTT
CASSGDSQGPGELFF
>TRBV19|TRBD2|-|TRBJ2-5
TGTGCCAGTAGTATAAGGACTAGCGCCCAAGAGACCCAGTACTTC
CASSIRTSAQETQYF
>TRBV14|TRBD2|many|TRBJ2-7
TGTGCCAGCAGCCAGGGACTAGCGGCCTACGAGCAGTACTTC
CASSQGLAAYEQYF
>TRBV7-9|TRBD2|-|TRBJ2-5
TGTGCCAGCAGCTCGGGACTAGCGGGAGTGGGGGGGACCCAGTACTTC
CASSSGLAGVGGTQYF
>TRBV5-1|-|-|TRBJ2-2
TGCGCCAGCAGCTTGGCGGGAGCGGAGACCGGGGAGCTGTTTTTT
CASSLAGAETGELFF
>TRBV12-5|-|-|TRBJ1-2
TGTGCCAGCAGTTTAAGGGCAGCGCAAGGCTACACCTTC
CASSLRAAQGYTF
>TRBV3-1|TRBD1|many|TRBJ2-7
TGTGCCAGCAGCCAACGGGACAGGGGACACGAGCAGTACTTC
CASSQRDRGHEQYF
>TRBV7-3|-|few|TRBJ2-7
TGTGCCAGCAGCTTAGATCCAGGGGCCTGGGAGCAGTACTTC
CASSLDPGAWEQYF
>TRBV19|-|few|TRBJ1-1
TGTGCCAGTACCCTCGCGGGGGAAGCTTTCTTT
CASTLAGEAFF
>TRBV12-3/TRBV12-4|-|-|TRBJ2-2
TGTGCCAGCAGGGGCGGGAAGATTGTTAGGACCGGGGAGCTGTTTTTT
CASRGGKIVRTGELFF
>TRBV20-1|-|-|TRBJ1-4
TGCAGTGCTAGAGATACGTCAGCGGGAGACAGGAATGAAAAACTGTTTTTT
CSARDTSAGDRNEKLFF